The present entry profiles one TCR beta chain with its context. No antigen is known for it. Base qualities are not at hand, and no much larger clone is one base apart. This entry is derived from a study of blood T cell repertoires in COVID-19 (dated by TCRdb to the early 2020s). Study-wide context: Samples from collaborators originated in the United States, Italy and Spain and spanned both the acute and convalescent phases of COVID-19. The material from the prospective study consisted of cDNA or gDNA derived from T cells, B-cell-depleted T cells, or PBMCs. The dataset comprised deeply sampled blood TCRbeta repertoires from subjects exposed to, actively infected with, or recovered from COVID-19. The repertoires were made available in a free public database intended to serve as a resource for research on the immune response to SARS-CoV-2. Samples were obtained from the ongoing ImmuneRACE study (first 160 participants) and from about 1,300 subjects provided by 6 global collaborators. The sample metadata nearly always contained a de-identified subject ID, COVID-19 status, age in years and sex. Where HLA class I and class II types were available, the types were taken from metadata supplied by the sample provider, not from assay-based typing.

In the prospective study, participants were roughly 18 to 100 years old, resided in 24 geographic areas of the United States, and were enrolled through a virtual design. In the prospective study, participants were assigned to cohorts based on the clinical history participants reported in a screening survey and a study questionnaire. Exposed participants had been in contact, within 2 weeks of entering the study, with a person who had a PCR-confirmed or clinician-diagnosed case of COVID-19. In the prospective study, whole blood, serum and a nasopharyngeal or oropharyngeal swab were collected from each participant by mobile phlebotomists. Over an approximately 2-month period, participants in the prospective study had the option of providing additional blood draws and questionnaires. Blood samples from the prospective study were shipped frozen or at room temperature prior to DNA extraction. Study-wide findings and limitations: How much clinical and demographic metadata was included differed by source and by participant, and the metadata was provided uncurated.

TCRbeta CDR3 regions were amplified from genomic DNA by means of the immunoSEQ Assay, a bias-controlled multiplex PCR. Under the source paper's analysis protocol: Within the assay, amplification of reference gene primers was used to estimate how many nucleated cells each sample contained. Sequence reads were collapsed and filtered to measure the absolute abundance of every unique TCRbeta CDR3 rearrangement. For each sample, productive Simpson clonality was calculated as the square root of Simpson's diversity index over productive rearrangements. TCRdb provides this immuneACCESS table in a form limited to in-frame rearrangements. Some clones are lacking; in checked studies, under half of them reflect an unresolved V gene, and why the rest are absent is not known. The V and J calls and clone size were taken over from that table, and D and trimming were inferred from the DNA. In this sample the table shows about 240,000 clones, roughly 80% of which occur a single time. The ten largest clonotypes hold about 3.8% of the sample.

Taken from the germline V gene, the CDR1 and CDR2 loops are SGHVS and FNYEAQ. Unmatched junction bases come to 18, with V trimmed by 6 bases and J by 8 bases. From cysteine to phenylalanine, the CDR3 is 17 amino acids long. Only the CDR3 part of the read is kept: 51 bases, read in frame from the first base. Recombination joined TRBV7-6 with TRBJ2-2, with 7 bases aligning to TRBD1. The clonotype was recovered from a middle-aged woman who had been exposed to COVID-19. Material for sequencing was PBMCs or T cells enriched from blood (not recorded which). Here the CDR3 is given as CASSSRVRGGLRGELFF. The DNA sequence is TGTGCCAGCAGTTCCCGAGTCCGAGGGGGCTTAAGGGGGGAGCTGTTTTTT.